One sample yielded the 8 T cell receptor beta chains listed below, sequenced in a study of blood T cell repertoires in COVID-19. Using immunoSEQ multiplex PCR, the repertoire was profiled, and TCRdb retains in-frame clones only, with some absent. The sample has about 110,000 clones, roughly nine tenths seen once. Sequencing was performed on peripheral blood. Receptor source: a human donor in a cohort sampled during active COVID-19.

The chain joins TRBV7-9 to TRBJ1-5, with TRBD1 matching 9 bases. Germline loops: CDR1 SEHNR, CDR2 FQNEAQ (reference sequence). J was trimmed by 1 base and V by 0 bases; bases with no gene match: 1. The CDR3 spans 16 residues. DNA of the CDR3: TGTGCCAGCAGCTTAGCCGGGACAGGGAGCAATCAGCCCCAGCATTTT. It yields the protein CASSLAGTGSNQPQHF.

This rearrangement joins TRBV5-1 to TRBJ1-1, with TRBD1 identical over 8 bases. CDR3 length: 15 residues. V lost 0 bases and J lost 4; bases outside the gene matches: 5. Germline V CDR1 and CDR2: SGHRS, YFSETQ. CDR3 amino acids: CASSLATGGGTEAFF. CDR3 nucleotide sequence: TGCGCCAGCAGCTTGGCCACAGGGGGAGGCACTGAAGCTTTCTTT.

This clone was seen a few times. The CDR3 DNA reads as TGTGCCAGCAGCAGGACTAGAAACACCGGGGAGCTGTTTTTT. This encodes CASSRTRNTGELFF. The V call is TRBV7-2, the J call TRBJ2-2, with 7 bases identical to TRBD2. The germline gives CDR1 SGHTA, CDR2 FQGNSA. V was pared by 5 bases and J by 2 bases, with 2 bases of the junction left unmatched. The CDR3 is 14 residues long.

This chain connects TRBV2 to TRBJ2-5, with TRBD2 identical over 12 bases. This CDR3 region has 14 residues. Looked up from germline, CDR1 is SNHLY and CDR2 is FYNNEI. J was trimmed by 7 bases and V by 4 bases; bases with no gene match: 4. For the CDR3, the DNA is TGTGCCAGCAGTGGGACTAGCGGGGCCCGGACCCAGTACTTC. Translation gives CASSGTSGARTQYF. The whole variable domain, remainder taken from reference TRBV2 and TRBJ2-5, is EPEVTQTPSHQVTQMGQEVILRCVPISNHLYFYWYRQILGQKVEFLVSFYNNEISEKSEIFDDQFSVERPDGSNFTLKIRSTKLEDSAMYFCASSGTSGARTQYFGPGTRLLVL.

The chain combines TRBV3-1 (or the pseudogene TRBV3-2) with TRBJ2-5; 12 bases match TRBD2. J was trimmed by 4 bases and V by 4 bases; bases with no gene match: 4. The CDR3 is 15 residues long. The germline V gene has CDR1 LGHDT and CDR2 YNNKEL (reference sequence). CDR3 sequence reads: CASSPSGGAVETQYF. The CDR3 DNA reads as TGTGCCAGCAGCCCTAGCGGGGGGGCGGTAGAGACCCAGTACTTC.

This clone has a single count. In nucleotides, the CDR3 is TGTGCCATCCGGGGGGACCGAACCTACGAGCAGTACTTC. Protein: CAIRGDRTYEQYF. The chain uses TRBV28 and TRBJ2-7; TRBD2 matches at 7 bases. V gave up 10 bases and J gave up 2 bases; unmatched junction bases: 8. The V gene's germline CDR1 is MDHEN and CDR2 SYDVKM. The CDR3 spans 13 residues.

The rearrangement uses TRBV7-3 and TRBJ1-5, with TRBD1 matching 7 bases. Germline-derived CDR1 and CDR2 are SGHTA and FQGTGA. This CDR3 is 15 amino acids long. V lost 5 bases to trimming and J lost 6 bases; unmatched junction nucleotides: 10. As DNA, the CDR3 is TGTGCCAGCAGCCCGACAGGGAATTCTGGTCAGCCCCAGCATTTT. This sequence encodes CASSPTGNSGQPQHF.

At least ten counts were recorded for this clone. This chain connects TRBV27 to TRBJ2-1, with 8 bases fitting TRBD1. The CDR3 totals 15 residues. V was clipped by 6 bases and J by 5 bases; unmatched bases: 9. CDR1 is MNHEY, CDR2 SMNVEV, per germline (reference sequence). The CDR3, as DNA: TGTGCCAGCAGATACTTCCGGGACAGGAACAATGAGCAGTTCTTC. This codes for CASRYFRDRNNEQFF.